Below are 10 T cell receptor beta chains sequenced from a single sample in a study of blood T cell repertoires in COVID-19. TCRdb keeps only in-frame clones here, not all; method: immunoSEQ multiplex PCR. The sample consists of about 150,000 clones, 89% of them appearing once. Sequencing input: peripheral blood. These receptors came from a man aged 55 to 70 with acute or convalescent COVID-19.

The chain joins TRBV24-1 to TRBJ2-7; D possibly corresponds to TRBD1 (5 bases). V was pared by 5 bases and J by 2 bases, with 15 bases between. CDR3 length: 15 residues. Germline V gene lookup returns CDR1 KGHDR and CDR2 SFDVKD. Written as DNA, the CDR3 is TGTGCCACCAGTGTCTGCAGGGTCAGGACCTACGAGCAGTACTTC. Protein sequence: CATSVCRVRTYEQYF.

The chain uses TRBV6-1 and TRBJ2-3, with 11 bases aligning to TRBD2. Germline V gene data show CDR1 as MNHNS and CDR2 as SASEGT. CDR3 length: 17 residues. V lost 4 bases to trimming and J lost 2 bases; unmatched junction nucleotides: 8. CDR3 coding DNA: TGTGCCAGCAGTGCTAGGCTAGCGGGGGGAAACACAGATACGCAGTATTTT. Amino acid sequence: CASSARLAGGNTDTQYF.

The rearrangement links TRBV7-2 to TRBJ2-3; D perhaps matches TRBD2 (6 bases). The CDR3 runs to 15 residues. The V end lost 2 bases, the J end lost 3 bases, and 12 bases lay between the germline ends. CDR1 and CDR2 (germline): SGHTA, FQGNSA. The DNA for the CDR3 is TGTGCCAGCAGCTTAAAACGGGGGAGTACAGATACGCAGTATTTT. Encoded protein: CASSLKRGSTDTQYF. Full variable domain (remainder filled in from reference TRBV7-2 and TRBJ2-3): GAGVSQSPSNKVTEKGKDVELRCDPISGHTALYWYRQSLGQGLEFLIYFQGNSAPDKSGLPSDRFSAERTGGSVSTLTIQRTQQEDSAVYLCASSLKRGSTDTQYFGPGTRLTVL.

CDR3 DNA sequence: TGCGCCAGCAGTACCCAGGAGGCCGGGAATTCACCCCTCCACTTT. This codes for CASSTQEAGNSPLHF. V and J are TRBV10-2 and TRBJ1-6; D call uncertain. CDR1 WSHSY and CDR2 SAAADI come from the germline V gene. The CDR3 length is 15 residues. The ends were cut back, 5 bases at V and 7 bases at J, with 15 bases in the middle.

In its sample, this clone was seen once. This chain links TRBV2 with TRBJ2-2; D perhaps matches TRBD1 (6 bases). Germline CDR1 SNHLY, CDR2 FYNNEI. The V gene lost 7 bases and the J gene lost 2 bases, with 26 bases spanning the gap. The CDR3 is 19 residues long. CDR3 in DNA: TGTGCCAGCACTACGACCCCTAAACAGGGTTCCTATAACACCGGGGAGCTGTTTTTT. This translates into CASTTTPKQGSYNTGELFF.

This clone was recorded a few times. J is TRBJ2-1 and V is TRBV5-1; 12 nucleotides agree with TRBD2. Germline V gives CDR1 SGHRS, CDR2 YFSETQ. CDR3 length: 15 amino acids. With V trimmed by 5 bases and J by 6 bases, 6 bases remained unmatched. CDR3 amino acids: CASSLGLAGTNEQFF. The CDR3 DNA reads TGCGCCAGCAGTCTTGGACTAGCGGGGACCAATGAGCAGTTCTTC.

The V call is TRBV5-1, the J call TRBJ2-1, with D possibly TRBD2 on 6 matching bases. CDR1 and CDR2 from the germline V gene are SGHRS and YFSETQ. V lost 4 bases and J lost 8, with 19 bases in between. The CDR3 contains 15 residues. CDR3: CASSALGLIMDEQFF. CDR3 coding DNA: TGCGCCAGCAGCGCGTTGGGACTCATTATGGATGAGCAGTTCTTC.

CDR3 nucleotides: TGTGCCAGCTCCCCTCAGGGTTACATTCAGTACTTC. Amino acid sequence: CASSPQGYIQYF. This chain joins TRBV12-3 or TRBV12-4 and TRBJ2-4, with D possibly TRBD1 on 5 matching bases. The CDR3 covers 12 residues. Trimming took 8 bases from V and 8 from J, leaving 13 bases between them.

The DNA of the CDR3 is TGTGCCAGCAGCTTAGCGAACACAGCTTCTGGCTACACCTTC. As protein: CASSLANTASGYTF. The chain has TRBV7-8 and TRBJ1-2; the D is unclear. V lost 0 bases, J lost 7 bases, and 12 bases lay in between. This CDR3 has 14 residues. From germline, CDR1 is SGHVS and CDR2 FQNEAQ.

The chain has TRBV4-1 and TRBJ2-1; 7 nucleotides line up with TRBD2. The J segment lost 0 bases and the V segment lost 2 bases, leaving 4 bases of the junction unmatched. The CDR3 sequence is 16 residues long. Germline V gene data show CDR1 as MGHRA and CDR2 as YSYEKL. The CDR3 nucleotides are TGCGCCAGCAGCCAAAGCGGGGCTTTCTCCTACAATGAGCAGTTCTTC. It translates to CASSQSGAFSYNEQFF.